A selection of T cell receptor beta chains follows, all from one sample in a study of CD8 T cells in Susac syndrome. TCRdb itself ran the immunoSEQ multiplex PCR reads through MiXCR, one entry per CDR3 protein. This table has around 280,000 distinct CDR3 sequences, 70% to 90% appearing once. Sequenced input: CD8+ T cells from PBMCs. The receptors originated from a human donor with multiple sclerosis. The CDR3 runs from the conserved cysteine through the conserved F or W. The D gene is left open where the match is weak. Where a row states a size, it is once, few, many or the class of an expanded clone; other rows omit it.

>TRBJ2-7|few|TRBV28|TRBD2
TGTGCCAGCACGATAGCGGGTTCCTTCTACGAGCAGTACTTC
CASTIAGSFYEQYF
>TRBJ2-7|NA|TRBV6-1|TRBD1
TGTGCCAGCAGCCCGGACAGGGGGTACGAGCAGTACTTC
CASSPDRGYEQYF
>TRBJ1-1|NA|TRBV19|NA
TGTGCCAGTACCCGAGGGGTTAGGGGAAAGGACACTGAAGCTTTCTTT
CASTRGVRGKDTEAFF
>TRBJ2-2|NA|TRBV12-3/TRBV12-4|NA
TGTGCCAGCAGTTTACAGGGTGATGGGACCGGGGAGCTGTTTTTT
CASSLQGDGTGELFF
>TRBJ1-3|NA|TRBV7-9|NA
TGTGCCAGCATTCTGGGAGTCTCTGGAAACACCATATATTTT
CASILGVSGNTIYF
>TRBJ2-1|NA|TRBV7-2|NA
TGTGCCAGCAGCTTCCGTGGAGCCTACAATGAGCAGTTCTTC
CASSFRGAYNEQFF
>TRBJ2-1|NA|TRBV29-1|TRBD2
TGCAGCGTTGAAGGTGGACTAGCGGTGCTCTACAATGAGCAGTTCTTC
CSVEGGLAVLYNEQFF
>TRBJ2-1|NA|TRBV2|TRBD2
TGTGCCAGCAGGGCGGGGGGGCGGTCCTACAATGAGCAGTTCTTC
CASRAGGRSYNEQFF
>TRBJ2-5|NA|TRBV14|NA
TGTGCCAGCAGCCAGCAGGGGATACGGCAAGAGACCCAGTACTTC
CASSQQGIRQETQYF
>TRBJ2-3|NA|TRBV5-1|NA
TGCGCCAGCAGCTTGGATAGGACCTATAGCACAGATACGCAGTATTTT
CASSLDRTYSTDTQYF
>TRBJ2-7|NA|TRBV9|TRBD2
TGTGCCAGCAGCCTTAGCGGGCGGGTAGACGAGCAGTACTTC
CASSLSGRVDEQYF
>TRBJ2-1|NA|TRBV3-1|NA
TGTGCCAGCAGCCAAGTCCCCCTAAATGAGCAGTTCTTC
CASSQVPLNEQFF
>TRBJ2-7|NA|TRBV6-1|NA
TGTGCCAGCAGTGACGGACTCTCCTACGAGCAGTACTTC
CASSDGLSYEQYF
>TRBJ2-3|NA|TRBV2|NA
TGTGCCAGGGGACTGCCTAGCACAGATACGCAGTATTTT
CARGLPSTDTQYF
>TRBJ2-1|NA|TRBV7-7|TRBD1
TGTGCTAGCAGCTACCGACGGGACAGGGGGTTGGATGAGCAGTTCTTC
CASSYRRDRGLDEQFF
>TRBJ1-5|NA|TRBV5-6|NA
TGTGCCAGCAGCGCGACGGTGAAGGGGCCCCAGCATTTT
CASSATVKGPQHF
>TRBJ2-3|few|TRBV5-1|NA
TGCGCCAGCAGCTTGGACCCCGGCGAAGGCTGGGAGTTGGATACGCAGTATTTT
CASSLDPGEGWELDTQYF
>TRBJ1-1|NA|TRBV27|NA
TGTGCCAGCACATCCTTCTGGGGGTCTGACACTGAAGCTTTCTTT
CASTSFWGSDTEAFF
>TRBJ1-2|NA|TRBV27|TRBD1
TGTGCCAGCAGTCCTCGGGACAGCCTTAACTATGGCTACACCTTC
CASSPRDSLNYGYTF
>TRBJ2-7|NA|TRBV3-1|NA
TGTGCCAGCAGCCAAGGGTGGCGAGACTGGGTTATTGACGAGCAGTACTTC
CASSQGWRDWVIDEQYF
>TRBJ2-5|NA|TRBV20-1|TRBD2
TGCAGTGCTTACCGGGAGGGCCAACCCAGGGAGACCCAGTACTTC
CSAYREGQPRETQYF
>TRBJ2-7|few|TRBV6-5|TRBD1
TGTGCCAGCAGTTACTCGAGGGACAGTCTCTACGAGCAGTACTTC
CASSYSRDSLYEQYF
>TRBJ2-2|once|TRBV7-2|NA
TGTGCCAGCAGGTCACTACTCGGGGAGCTGTTTTTT
CASRSLLGELFF
>TRBJ1-2|NA|TRBV11-1|NA
TGTGCCAGCAGCCCGATTACTAACTATGGCTACACCTTC
CASSPITNYGYTF
>TRBJ2-1|NA|TRBV30|TRBD1
TGTGCCCACCCGGGACAGGGCTACAATGAGCAGTTCTTC
CAHPGQGYNEQFF
>TRBJ2-7|NA|TRBV5-4|NA
TGTGCCAGCAGCTTGGTAGATGGGGGGCCCTACGAGCAGTACTTC
CASSLVDGGPYEQYF
>TRBJ1-1|NA|TRBV2|NA
TGTGCCAGCAGTGAATATTTGGGCCTGAACACTGAAGCTTTCTTT
CASSEYLGLNTEAFF
>TRBJ2-2|once|TRBV19|NA
TGTGCCATGATGAAGGATAACACCGGGGAGCTGTTTTTT
CAMMKDNTGELFF
>TRBJ1-1|NA|TRBV19|NA
TGTGCCAGTACCCACAACACTGAAGCTTTCTTT
CASTHNTEAFF
>TRBJ1-1|NA|TRBV5-1|NA
TGCGCCAGCAGCCCAGGGAATGAAGCTTTCTTT
CASSPGNEAFF
>TRBJ2-7|NA|TRBV23-1|TRBD2
TGCGCCAGCAGTCAATCCGCTAGCGGGGGCTTATCGGAGTACTTC
CASSQSASGGLSEYF
>TRBJ1-5|NA|TRBV2|NA
TGTGCCAGCAGTGCCCCGAATCAGCCCCAGCATTTT
CASSAPNQPQHF
>TRBJ2-1|NA|TRBV28|TRBD2
TGTGCCAGCAGTCCCCCCCCGATAGCGGGAAGGGAAAAAGAGCAGTTCTTC
CASSPPPIAGREKEQFF
>TRBJ1-3|NA|TRBV5-1|NA
TGCGCCAGCAGCCGAGGCGTAGGCTCTGGAAACACCATATATTTT
CASSRGVGSGNTIYF
>TRBJ2-3|NA|TRBV28|NA
TGTGCCAGCAGTCCCCAGGGATTCACAGATACGCAGTATTTT
CASSPQGFTDTQYF
>TRBJ1-2|few|TRBV6-1|NA
TGTGCCAGCAGTCTCGACGGATCTCCGAGAGGCTACACCTTC
CASSLDGSPRGYTF
>TRBJ2-1|NA|TRBV5-6|TRBD2
TGTGCCAGCAGCTTAAAGCGGGAGGGCGTAGACAATGAGCAGTTCTTC
CASSLKREGVDNEQFF
>TRBJ2-5|NA|TRBV11-2|TRBD1
TGTGCCAGCAGCTTGTACAGGGGGAACCAAGAGACCCAGTACTTC
CASSLYRGNQETQYF
>TRBJ1-4|NA|TRBV3-1|NA
TGTGCCAGCAGCCAAGAGGAGGGCACCCTTGCAACTAATGAAAAACTGTTTTTT
CASSQEEGTLATNEKLFF
>TRBJ2-4|few|TRBV14|NA
TGTGCCAGCAGCCAGGCACCCAAAAACATTCAGTACTTC
CASSQAPKNIQYF
>TRBJ2-3|NA|TRBV27|NA
TGTGCCAGCAGTTTCGGGTTCCTAGATACGCAGTATTTT
CASSFGFLDTQYF
>TRBJ2-2|NA|TRBV19|TRBD1
TGTGCCAGTAGTGAGGGACAGGGGTACACCGGGGAGCTGTTTTTT
CASSEGQGYTGELFF
>TRBJ2-7|NA|TRBV2|NA
TGTGCCAGCAGCGGGGACACCAATGGGGCATACGAGCAGTACTTC
CASSGDTNGAYEQYF
>TRBJ1-2|NA|TRBV28|NA
TGTGCCAGCAGGTGGGGGCGGGGGAGCGGCTACACCTTC
CASRWGRGSGYTF
>TRBJ2-7|NA|TRBV3-1|NA
TGTGCCAGCAGCCCTCGGGACGGGGACGAGCAGTACTTC
CASSPRDGDEQYF
>TRBJ1-6|NA|TRBV15|NA
TGTGCCACCAGCGGAGACTGGGGAGGTAATTCACCCCTCCACTTT
CATSGDWGGNSPLHF
>TRBJ2-2|NA|TRBV12-3/TRBV12-4|NA
TGTGCCAGCAGTTTCGTCGGGAGAGGAACCGGGGAGCTGTTTTTT
CASSFVGRGTGELFF
>TRBJ2-5|few|TRBV24-1|NA
TGTGCCACCAGTGACTCGGAGGGCCAAGAGACCCAGTACTTC
CATSDSEGQETQYF
>TRBJ2-7|NA|TRBV20-1|NA
TGCAGTGCTAGAGTGTCGAGCGAGCAGTACTTC
CSARVSSEQYF
>TRBJ2-7|NA|TRBV23-1|NA
TGCGCCAGCAGTCAGCAAGGAAGCTCCTACGGGGAGCAGTACTTC
CASSQQGSSYGEQYF
>TRBJ2-7|NA|TRBV9|TRBD2
TGTGCCAGCAGCGCGGCGGGGGAGGGCCCCTACGAGCAGTACTTC
CASSAAGEGPYEQYF